A single sample gave rise to the 23 T cell receptor beta chains below, sequenced in a study of T cell changes during pregnancy in multiple sclerosis. Here immunoSEQ multiplex PCR was the method, and the copy in TCRdb shows in-frame clones only, minus some. Here the sample spans 15,000 to 25,000 clones, approximately 90% being singletons. The specimen was CD8+ T cells from peripheral blood mononuclear cells, collected in the third trimester of pregnancy. The receptors shown here come from a female donor in good health, enrolled as a control in a pregnancy study.

This rearrangement joins TRBV2 to TRBJ2-5, with TRBD2 matching over 8 bases. CDR1 is SNHLY and CDR2 is FYNNEI in the germline V gene. The CDR3 length is 14 residues. J gave up 2 bases and V 3 bases, and 2 bases lay outside the gene matches. The CDR3 coding sequence is TGTGCCAGCAGTGAGGCGGGGGGACAAGAGACCCAGTACTTC. Its protein is CASSEAGGQETQYF.

The rearrangement links TRBV27 to TRBJ1-6, with D maybe TRBD1 (6 bases). The V gene lost 6 bases and the J gene lost 7 bases, with 13 bases spanning the gap. The CDR3 consists of 14 residues. Germline V gene lookup returns CDR1 MNHEY and CDR2 SMNVEV (reference sequence). CDR3 sequence reads: CASSAGQKNSPLHF. The CDR3 nucleotides are TGTGCCAGCAGCGCAGGACAGAAAAATTCACCCCTCCACTTT.

This chain connects TRBV28 to TRBJ2-2; TRBD1 aligns across 7 bases. The CDR3 length is 16 residues. Germline V lookup: CDR1 MDHEN, CDR2 SYDVKM. V lost 5 bases to trimming and J lost 4 bases; unmatched junction nucleotides: 10. In DNA form, the CDR3 reads TGTGCCAGCAGTCACTTGACAGGGTATAGCACCGGGGAGCTGTTTTTT. It codes for CASSHLTGYSTGELFF.

This sequence joins TRBV4-3 and TRBJ2-5; 7 bases are shared with TRBD2. Germline V lookup: CDR1 LGHNA, CDR2 YSLEER. V shed 1 base, J shed 4 bases, and the junction held 6 bases outside the gene matches. This CDR3 has 15 amino acids. CDR3 nucleotide sequence: TGCGCCAGCAGCCAAGCGGGGGGAATAAGAGAGACCCAGTACTTC. As protein: CASSQAGGIRETQYF.

The V and J genes are TRBV19 and TRBJ2-6, with D perhaps TRBD2 (6 bases). This CDR3 comprises 16 residues. Trimming took 8 bases from V and 0 from J, leaving 14 bases between them. Germline V gives CDR1 LNHDA, CDR2 SQIVND (reference sequence). In DNA, the CDR3 is TGTGCCAGTGGGGACTTGCTTAGCTCTGGGGCCAACGTCCTGACTTTC. Amino acids: CASGDLLSSGANVLTF.

The chain joins TRBV4-3 to TRBJ1-5, with 7 bases matching TRBD1. The length of the CDR3 is 15 residues. V trimming: 1 base; J trimming: 3 bases; junction bases outside the gene matches: 3. Germline lookup yields CDR1 LGHNA and CDR2 YSLEER. The CDR3: CASSQGQGVNQPQHF. The CDR3 nucleotides read TGCGCCAGCAGCCAAGGACAGGGCGTCAATCAGCCCCAGCATTTT.

This sequence joins TRBV5-5 and TRBJ2-5, with D tentatively TRBD2 (6 bases). The length of the CDR3 is 16 residues. Trimming removed 7 bases at V and 1 base at J, with 20 bases between. Germline lookup yields CDR1 SGHKS and CDR2 YYEKEE (reference sequence). The CDR3 region is CASLQPRSGGQETQYF. The DNA of the CDR3 is TGTGCCAGCCTACAGCCCCGATCCGGGGGCCAAGAGACCCAGTACTTC.

The V and J genes are TRBV9 and TRBJ2-5; D is undetermined. Between the trimmed V and J ends, which lost 3 bases and 5 bases, there was a span of 5 bases. The CDR3 has 11 residues. The germline CDR1 and CDR2 sequences are SGDLS and YYNGEE. The CDR3 loop is CASSAGETQYF. CDR3 nucleotides: TGTGCCAGCAGCGCCGGGGAGACCCAGTACTTC.

The rearrangement joins TRBV4-3 to TRBJ1-4; D possibly corresponds to TRBD1 (5 bases). Trimming removed 0 bases from V and 6 bases from J, with 17 bases in between. This CDR3 region has 17 residues. Germline CDR1 is LGHNA and CDR2 is YSLEER. CDR3 sequence: CASSQDREGRFYEKLFF. The CDR3 DNA sequence: TGCGCCAGCAGCCAAGATCGGGAGGGGCGCTTTTATGAAAAACTGTTTTTT.

CDR3 in amino acids: CASSSGQGEYF. The CDR3 DNA is TGTGCCAGCAGTTCAGGGCAAGGAGAGTACTTC. This chain uses TRBV27 with TRBJ2-5; a weak D match, TRBD1 (5 bases). V lost 4 bases to trimming and J lost 12 bases, with 12 bases between them. In germline, CDR1 is MNHEY, CDR2 SMNVEV (reference sequence). The CDR3 is 11 residues long.

This chain links TRBV6-5 with TRBJ1-2, with TRBD1 as a possible D gene (6 bases). From germline, CDR1 is MNHEY and CDR2 SVGAGI. This CDR3 spans 15 amino acids. V was trimmed by 0 bases and J by 1 base, leaving 9 bases between them. CDR3 DNA: TGTGCCAGCAGTTACTCCCTGGACAGTAACTATGGCTACACCTTC. Protein product: CASSYSLDSNYGYTF.

This chain joins TRBV5-1 and TRBJ2-2; 9 bases fit TRBD1. After removal of 2 bases from V and 5 bases from J, the junction contained 4 bases not matched to a gene. The CDR3 is made up of 15 amino acids. Germline assignment: CDR1 SGHRS and CDR2 YFSETQ. This CDR3 is CASSFGTGITGELFF. The CDR3 coding sequence is TGCGCCAGCAGCTTTGGGACAGGGATTACCGGGGAGCTGTTTTTT.

V gene TRBV2 combines with J gene TRBJ1-3; D is uncertain. The V gene lost 8 bases and the J gene lost 4 bases, with 21 bases spanning the gap. Germline V gives CDR1 SNHLY, CDR2 FYNNEI. This CDR3 is 16 amino acids long. DNA of the CDR3: TGTGCCAGCGCGCCCTGGATAATGGCAGGCGGAAACACCATATATTTT. This encodes CASAPWIMAGGNTIYF.

In this sample, this clone turned up once. The gene calls are TRBV9 and TRBJ2-1, with a tentative D call TRBD2 (7 bases). V lost 4 bases, J lost 7 bases, and 15 bases lay in between. Germline V gene sequence: CDR1 SGDLS, CDR2 YYNGEE. The CDR3 contains 14 residues. CDR3 in amino acids: CASSQGGGANEQFF. CDR3 nucleotide sequence: TGTGCCAGCAGCCAAGGAGGGGGGGCAAATGAGCAGTTCTTC.

The chain links TRBV7-2 to TRBJ2-5, with D perhaps matching TRBD2 (5 bases). V was cut by 1 base and J by 11 bases, with 14 bases left in between. The CDR3 consists of 13 residues. CDR1 and CDR2 from the germline V gene are SGHTA and FQGNSA. The CDR3 reads CASSLDSAWEQYF. The CDR3 DNA reads TGTGCCAGCAGCTTAGACAGTGCTTGGGAGCAGTACTTC.

The chain uses TRBV4-1 and TRBJ2-3; D is possibly TRBD1 (6 bases). Germline V lookup: CDR1 MGHRA, CDR2 YSYEKL. V gave up 2 bases and J gave up 1 base, with 16 bases separating them. This CDR3 comprises 17 residues. The CDR3 DNA follows: TGCGCCAGCAGCCAAAGGGGGATGTTGGGTGGCACAGATACGCAGTATTTT. Translated, it gives CASSQRGMLGGTDTQYF.

The rearrangement uses TRBV7-9 and TRBJ1-2; D gene uncertain. This CDR3 comprises 12 residues. CDR1 is SEHNR, CDR2 FQNEAQ, per germline (reference sequence). Deletions cut 5 bases from V and 8 bases from J, with 12 bases between. DNA for the CDR3: TGTGCCAGCAGCCCGAGGAGGGTCGGCTACACCTTC. Amino acids: CASSPRRVGYTF.

The gene calls are TRBV13 and TRBJ2-1, with TRBD2 identical over 7 bases. Unmatched junction bases numbered 7, after V lost 2 bases and J lost 3 bases. The length of the CDR3 is 16 residues. Germline V gene data show CDR1 as PRHDT and CDR2 as FYEKMQ (reference sequence). The CDR3 DNA sequence: TGTGCCAGCAGCTTAAGGTCGGGACTACTCTACAATGAGCAGTTCTTC. Translated: CASSLRSGLLYNEQFF.

V usage is TRBV23-1 and J usage is TRBJ1-2; 8 nucleotides line up with TRBD1. TRBV23-1 is noted as an ORF with a role that remains uncertain. This CDR3 has 16 residues. V shed 8 bases, J shed 8 bases, and the junction held 19 bases outside the gene matches. CDR3 amino acids: CASGRPGQVPMGGYTF. The CDR3 coding sequence is TGCGCCAGCGGACGACCGGGACAGGTCCCTATGGGCGGCTACACCTTC.

This clone was recorded once. The chain links TRBV27 to TRBJ2-2; no firm D call. The V and J ends lost 1 base and 0 bases respectively, with 6 bases between them. CDR1 MNHEY and CDR2 SMNVEV come from the germline V gene (reference sequence). The CDR3 loop spans 15 amino acids. In nucleotides, the CDR3 is TGTGCCAGCAGTTTATGGGCCGCGAACACCGGGGAGCTGTTTTTT. Its translation is CASSLWAANTGELFF.

By its share, this clone is large. The chain carries TRBV15 and TRBJ2-1; 7 nucleotides match TRBD2. The germline gives CDR1 LNHNV, CDR2 YYDKDF (reference sequence). The CDR3 totals 12 residues. With V trimmed by 8 bases and J by 6 bases, 4 bases remained unmatched. The CDR3 loop reads CATWGGGNEQFF. The CDR3 coding sequence is TGTGCCACCTGGGGCGGGGGCAATGAGCAGTTCTTC.

The rearrangement links TRBV6-5 to TRBJ1-2; maybe TRBD1 (6 bases). The CDR3 covers 16 residues. The germline V gene has CDR1 MNHEY and CDR2 SVGAGI. Trimming removed 2 bases at V and 6 bases at J, with 19 bases between. CDR3 region: CASSYLPAHREHGYTF. The CDR3 DNA is TGTGCCAGCAGTTACCTTCCCGCTCACAGGGAGCATGGCTACACCTTC.

V and J are TRBV5-1 and TRBJ2-5; 12 bases are shared with TRBD1. The CDR3 sequence is 16 residues long. V dropped 4 bases and J dropped 2; count of bases not matched to a gene: 6. Per the germline V gene, CDR1 is SGHRS and CDR2 is YFSETQ. In DNA form, the CDR3 reads TGCGCCAGCAGCGGGGACAGGGGGCGAGGGCAAGAGACCCAGTACTTC. It specifies CASSGDRGRGQETQYF.